This T cell receptor (beta chain) is drawn from a study of blood T cell repertoires in COVID-19 (TCRdb year 2020). At the level of the whole study: The collaborator samples originated in the United States, Italy and Spain and spanned the acute and convalescent phases of COVID-19. The material from the prospective study consisted of cDNA or gDNA derived from T cells, B-cell-depleted T cells, or PBMCs. Deeply sampled blood TCRbeta repertoires from subjects exposed to, actively infected with, or recovered from COVID-19 were included in the dataset. The repertoires were released in a freely available public database intended as a resource for research on the immune response to SARS-CoV-2. Samples came from the ongoing ImmuneRACE study (first 160 participants) plus 1,254 subjects from 6 global collaborators. The sample metadata nearly always contained a de-identified subject ID, COVID-19 status, age in years and sex. Where available, HLA class I and class II types were obtained from metadata supplied by the sample provider rather than from assay-based typing.

TCRbeta CDR3 regions were amplified from genomic DNA using the immunoSEQ Assay, a bias-controlled multiplex PCR. The original methods were these. The number of nucleated cells in each sample was estimated from the amplification of reference gene primers within the assay. To quantify the absolute abundance of each unique TCRbeta CDR3 rearrangement, sequence reads were collapsed and filtered. Productive Simpson clonality was computed per sample as the square root of Simpson's diversity index over productive rearrangements. TCRdb took this table from immuneACCESS and kept in-frame rearrangements with V and J called. Such tables lack part of the clones; where checked against another copy, unresolved V genes explain under half of the gap, and the rest is unexplained. V and J calls and clone size follow that table, whereas D and trimming were derived from the DNA. This sample is represented by fewer than 90,000 clones; about nine tenths of them were singletons. About 15% of the sample is in the top ten clones.

In its sample, this clone was seen a few times. No cognate antigen has been identified for it. Base qualities were left out, and no much larger clone turns up one base away. Each collaborating institution followed its own protocols to collect whole blood in K2EDTA tubes. For TCRbeta analysis, collaborators shipped samples in one of three forms: frozen whole blood, isolated PBMCs, or DNA extracted from either of those sample types. Results the study describes overall, beyond this receptor: The quantity of clinical and demographic metadata differed by source and by participant and was supplied without curation.

There are 15 amino acids in the CDR3, from cysteine to phenylalanine inclusive. Only CDR3 DNA is held: 45 bases, read in frame from base 1. CDR1 and CDR2, per the germline V gene, are SGHRS and YFSETQ. The germline V and J ends show losses of 1 base and 9 bases respectively, and no gene match explains 12 bases of the junction. The sequenced material came from peripheral blood. This TCR derives from a male donor with acute or convalescent COVID-19. This receptor chain uses TRBV5-1 and TRBJ1-1, with 7 bases matching TRBD1. DNA sequence: TGCGCCAGCAGCTTGAATTCGGCGACAGGGTATCAAGCTTTCTTT. It is translated as CASSLNSATGYQAFF.